This entry concerns a single TCR beta chain. Its antigen is not identified. V dropped 0 bases and J dropped 3; count of bases not matched to a gene: 1. The CDR3 contains 14 residues. Per germline, CDR1 LNHNV and CDR2 YYDKDF (reference sequence). Assay: immunoSEQ multiplex PCR; the TCRdb copy retains only in-frame clones and omits some. The sample contains more than 250,000 clones, roughly 87% of which appear only once. The data are from a study of cytomegalovirus exposure and HLA in healthy donors. The donors were in the roughly 120-subject validation cohort, distinct from the approximately 670-subject first cohort. Study outcomes and limitations: CMV antigen specificity of a few CMV-associated chains was confirmed in vitro. TCR clusters originating in the first cohort tended to co-occur in the 100 to 150 validation repertoires, according to a later analysis. Associated with cytomegalovirus, according to the listing, were 170 or so TCR beta chains.

The receptor was isolated from a woman under 40 in good health and CMV-seropositive. The chain joins TRBV15 to TRBJ2-5, with TRBD1 matching over 7 bases. Sequences were obtained from PBMCs. Here the CDR3 reads CATSRDQGEETQYF. The CDR3 bases are TGTGCCACCAGCAGAGACCAGGGGGAAGAGACCCAGTACTTC.